Each of the 3 T cell receptor beta chains below was sequenced from the same sample in a study of blood T cell repertoires in COVID-19. This table comes from immunoSEQ multiplex PCR, and its TCRdb copy is limited to in-frame clones, with some not included. Counted here are 280,000 or so clones, 85% to 90% occurring once; the ten biggest clones make up about an eighth. Sequencing was done on a sample of peripheral blood. The receptors shown here come from a human donor in a cohort sampled during active COVID-19.

This chain joins TRBV7-9 and TRBJ1-6, with a possible D match to TRBD1 (6 bases). The V and J ends lost 4 bases and 4 bases respectively, with 11 bases between them. The CDR3 length is 15 residues. Germline V gene lookup returns CDR1 SEHNR and CDR2 FQNEAQ (reference sequence). The CDR3 sequence is CASSYDGQYNSPLHF. The CDR3 DNA follows: TGTGCCAGCAGCTACGATGGACAGTATAATTCACCCCTCCACTTT.

The chain joins TRBV27 to TRBJ2-1; 14 bases line up with TRBD2. Per the germline V gene, CDR1 is MNHEY and CDR2 is SMNVEV (reference sequence). CDR3 length: 15 amino acids. The V and J ends lost 6 bases and 7 bases, in that order; junction bases with no gene match: 5. CDR3 in amino acids: CASRRLAGGRNEQFF. CDR3 sequence (DNA): TGTGCCAGCAGACGACTAGCGGGAGGGAGGAATGAGCAGTTCTTC.

As DNA, the CDR3 is TGCAGCGTTGAAGCAGGGGATCGCACCTTC. Translation gives CSVEAGDRTF. The genes are TRBV29-1 and TRBJ1-2; tentatively, D is TRBD1 (6 bases). The CDR3 consists of 10 residues. The V end was cut by 1 base, the J end by 13 bases, with 10 bases between. The V gene's germline CDR1 is SQVTM and CDR2 ANQGSEA.